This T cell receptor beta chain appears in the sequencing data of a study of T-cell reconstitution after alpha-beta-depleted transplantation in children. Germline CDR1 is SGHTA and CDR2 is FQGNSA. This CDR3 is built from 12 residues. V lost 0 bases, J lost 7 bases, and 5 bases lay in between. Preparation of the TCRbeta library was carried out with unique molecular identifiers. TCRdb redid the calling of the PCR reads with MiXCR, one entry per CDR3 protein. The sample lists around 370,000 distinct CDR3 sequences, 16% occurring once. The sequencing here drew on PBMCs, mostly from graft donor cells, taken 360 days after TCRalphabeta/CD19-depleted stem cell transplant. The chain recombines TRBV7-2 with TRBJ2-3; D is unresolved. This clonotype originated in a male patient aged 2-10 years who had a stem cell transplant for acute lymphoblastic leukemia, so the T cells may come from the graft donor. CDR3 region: CASSLAPNTQYF. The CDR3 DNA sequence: TGTGCCAGCAGCTTAGCACCCAATACGCAGTATTTT.